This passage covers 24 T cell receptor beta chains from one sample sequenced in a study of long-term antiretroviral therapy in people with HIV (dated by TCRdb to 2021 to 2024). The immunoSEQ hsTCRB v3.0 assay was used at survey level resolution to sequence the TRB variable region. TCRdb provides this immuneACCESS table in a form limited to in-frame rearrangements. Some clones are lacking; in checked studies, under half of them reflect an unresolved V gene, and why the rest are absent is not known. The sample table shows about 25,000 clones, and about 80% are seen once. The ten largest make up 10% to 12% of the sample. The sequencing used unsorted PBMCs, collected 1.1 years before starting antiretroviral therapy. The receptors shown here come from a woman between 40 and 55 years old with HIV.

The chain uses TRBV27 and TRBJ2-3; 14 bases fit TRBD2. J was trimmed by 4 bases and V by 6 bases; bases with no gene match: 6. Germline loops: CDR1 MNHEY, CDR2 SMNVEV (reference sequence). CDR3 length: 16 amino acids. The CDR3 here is CASSLRLAGGPDTQYF. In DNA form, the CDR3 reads TGTGCCAGCAGCCTCCGACTAGCGGGAGGGCCAGATACGCAGTATTTT.

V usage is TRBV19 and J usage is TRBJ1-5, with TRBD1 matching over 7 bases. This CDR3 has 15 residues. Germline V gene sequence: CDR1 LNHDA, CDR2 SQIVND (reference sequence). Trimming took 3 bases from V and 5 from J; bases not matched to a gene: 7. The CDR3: CASSIPGQMDQPQHF. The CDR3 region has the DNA TGTGCCAGTAGTATCCCGGGACAGATGGATCAGCCCCAGCATTTT.

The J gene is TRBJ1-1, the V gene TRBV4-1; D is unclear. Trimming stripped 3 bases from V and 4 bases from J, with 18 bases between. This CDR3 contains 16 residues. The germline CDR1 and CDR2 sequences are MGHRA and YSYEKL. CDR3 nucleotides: TGCGCCAGCAGCCACAAGGTTCCAGTCTGGCCCACTGAAGCTTTCTTT. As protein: CASSHKVPVWPTEAFF.

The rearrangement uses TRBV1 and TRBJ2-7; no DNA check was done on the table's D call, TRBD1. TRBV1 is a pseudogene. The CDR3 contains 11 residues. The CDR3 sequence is CTETRSYEQYF. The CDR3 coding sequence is TGCACAGAAACAAGATCCTACGAGCAGTACTTC.

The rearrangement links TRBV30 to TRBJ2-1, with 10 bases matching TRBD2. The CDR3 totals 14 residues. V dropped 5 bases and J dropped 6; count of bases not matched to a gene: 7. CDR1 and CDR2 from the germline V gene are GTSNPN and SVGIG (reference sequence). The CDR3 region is CAWLKAGGINEQFF. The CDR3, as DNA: TGTGCCTGGTTAAAAGCGGGGGGGATCAATGAGCAGTTCTTC.

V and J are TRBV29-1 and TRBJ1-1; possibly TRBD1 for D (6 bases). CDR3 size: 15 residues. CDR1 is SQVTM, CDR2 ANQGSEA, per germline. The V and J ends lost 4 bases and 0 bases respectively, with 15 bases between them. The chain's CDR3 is CSVGRGVGVNTEAFF. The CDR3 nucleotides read TGCAGCGTTGGAAGGGGGGTCGGAGTGAACACTGAAGCTTTCTTT.

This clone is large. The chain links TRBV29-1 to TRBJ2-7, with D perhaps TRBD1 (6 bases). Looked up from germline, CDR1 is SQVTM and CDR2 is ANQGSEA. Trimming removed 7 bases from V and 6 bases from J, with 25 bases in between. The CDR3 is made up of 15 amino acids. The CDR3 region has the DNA TGCAGCGCCTATAGTACAACAGGGAACCCTAGCGAGCAGTACTTC. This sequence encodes CSAYSTTGNPSEQYF.

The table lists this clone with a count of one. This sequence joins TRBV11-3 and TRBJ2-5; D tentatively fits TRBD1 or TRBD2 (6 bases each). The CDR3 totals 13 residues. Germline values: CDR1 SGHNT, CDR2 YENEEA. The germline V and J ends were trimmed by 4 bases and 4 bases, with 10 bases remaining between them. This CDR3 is CASSSRGGETQYF. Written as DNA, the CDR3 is TGTGCCAGCAGCTCCAGGGGAGGAGAGACCCAGTACTTC.

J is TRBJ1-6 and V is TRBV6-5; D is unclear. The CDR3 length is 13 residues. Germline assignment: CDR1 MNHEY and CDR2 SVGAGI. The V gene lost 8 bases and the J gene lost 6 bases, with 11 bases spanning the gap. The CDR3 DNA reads TGTGCCAGCCATTTGGGTCTTAATTCACCCCTCCACTTT. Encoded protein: CASHLGLNSPLHF.

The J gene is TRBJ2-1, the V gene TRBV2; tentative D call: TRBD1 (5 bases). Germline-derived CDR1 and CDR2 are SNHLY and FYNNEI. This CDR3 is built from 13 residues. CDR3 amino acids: CVSVWGQYNEQFF. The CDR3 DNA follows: TGTGTCTCCGTTTGGGGCCAGTACAATGAGCAGTTCTTC.

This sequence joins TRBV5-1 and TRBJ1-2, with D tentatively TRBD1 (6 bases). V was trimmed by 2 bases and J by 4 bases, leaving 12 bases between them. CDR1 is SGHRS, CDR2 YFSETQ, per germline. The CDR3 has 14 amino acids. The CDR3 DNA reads TGCGCCAGCAGCTTTGATCTGGGGGCCTATGGCTACACCTTC. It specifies CASSFDLGAYGYTF.

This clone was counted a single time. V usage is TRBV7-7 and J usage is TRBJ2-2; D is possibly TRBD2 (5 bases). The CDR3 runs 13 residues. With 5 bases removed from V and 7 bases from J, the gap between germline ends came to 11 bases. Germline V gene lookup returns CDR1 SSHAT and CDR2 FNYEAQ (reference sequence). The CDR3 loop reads CASSHERVGELFF. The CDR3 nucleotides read TGTGCCAGCAGCCACGAGAGGGTCGGGGAGCTGTTTTTT.

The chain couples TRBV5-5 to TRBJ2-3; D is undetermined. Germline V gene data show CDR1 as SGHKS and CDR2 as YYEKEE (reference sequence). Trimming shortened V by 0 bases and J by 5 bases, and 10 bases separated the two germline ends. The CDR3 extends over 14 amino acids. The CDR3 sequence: CASSLAGPGDTQYF. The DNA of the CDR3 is TGTGCCAGCAGCTTGGCAGGACCGGGAGATACGCAGTATTTT.

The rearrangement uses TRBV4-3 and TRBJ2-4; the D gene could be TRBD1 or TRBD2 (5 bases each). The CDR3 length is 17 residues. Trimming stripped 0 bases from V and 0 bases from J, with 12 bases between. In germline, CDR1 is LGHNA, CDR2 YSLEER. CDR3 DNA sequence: TGCGCCAGCAGCCAAGACTGGGGGAAGACAGCCAAAAACATTCAGTACTTC. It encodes CASSQDWGKTAKNIQYF.

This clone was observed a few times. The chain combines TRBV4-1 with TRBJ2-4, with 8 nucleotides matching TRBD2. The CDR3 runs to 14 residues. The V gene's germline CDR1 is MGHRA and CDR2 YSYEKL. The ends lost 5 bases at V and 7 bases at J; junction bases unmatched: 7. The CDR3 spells CASSSGGPSNIQYF. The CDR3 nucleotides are TGCGCCAGCAGCTCGGGAGGGCCTTCGAACATTCAGTACTTC.

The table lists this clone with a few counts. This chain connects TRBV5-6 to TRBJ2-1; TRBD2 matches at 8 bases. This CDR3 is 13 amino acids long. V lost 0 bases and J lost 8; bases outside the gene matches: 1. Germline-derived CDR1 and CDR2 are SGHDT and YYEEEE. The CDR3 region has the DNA TGTGCCAGCAGCTTGGCAGCGGGGGATGAGCAGTTCTTC. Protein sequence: CASSLAAGDEQFF.

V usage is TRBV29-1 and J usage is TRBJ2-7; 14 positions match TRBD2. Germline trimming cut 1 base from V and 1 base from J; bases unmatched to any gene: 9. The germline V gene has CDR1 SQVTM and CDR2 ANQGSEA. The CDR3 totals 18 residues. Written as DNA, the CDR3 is TGCAGCGTTGAAGGGGAGACTAGCGGGAGGGCGTCGTCCTACGAGCAGTACTTC. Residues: CSVEGETSGRASSYEQYF.

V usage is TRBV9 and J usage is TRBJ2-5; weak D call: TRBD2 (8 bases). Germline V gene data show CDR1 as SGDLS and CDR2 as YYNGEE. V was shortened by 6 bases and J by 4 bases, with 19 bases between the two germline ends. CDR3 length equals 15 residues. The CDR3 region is CASTRTGGGTETQYF. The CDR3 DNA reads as TGTGCCAGCACCCGGACAGGCGGGGGGACAGAGACCCAGTACTTC.

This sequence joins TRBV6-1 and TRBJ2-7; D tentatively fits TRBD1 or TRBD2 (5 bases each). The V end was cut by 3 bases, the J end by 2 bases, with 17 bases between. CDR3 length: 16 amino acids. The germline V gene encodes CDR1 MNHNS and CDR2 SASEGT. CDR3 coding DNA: TGTGCCAGCAGTGATATTGGGGGTGGGTCAACCTACGAGCAGTACTTC. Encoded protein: CASSDIGGGSTYEQYF.

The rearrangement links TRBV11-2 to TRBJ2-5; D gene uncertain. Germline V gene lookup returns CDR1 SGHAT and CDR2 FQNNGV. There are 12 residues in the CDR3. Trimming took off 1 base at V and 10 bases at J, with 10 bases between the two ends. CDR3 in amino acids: CASSLVTVDQYF. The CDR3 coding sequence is TGTGCCAGCAGCTTAGTAACAGTAGACCAGTACTTC.

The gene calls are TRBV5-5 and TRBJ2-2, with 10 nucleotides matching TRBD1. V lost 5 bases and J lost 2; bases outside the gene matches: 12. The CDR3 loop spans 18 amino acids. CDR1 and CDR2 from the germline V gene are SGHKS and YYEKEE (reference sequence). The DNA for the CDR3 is TGTGCCAGCAGTAGATTATCTGGGACAGGGGTTAACACCGGGGAGCTGTTTTTT. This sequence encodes CASSRLSGTGVNTGELFF.

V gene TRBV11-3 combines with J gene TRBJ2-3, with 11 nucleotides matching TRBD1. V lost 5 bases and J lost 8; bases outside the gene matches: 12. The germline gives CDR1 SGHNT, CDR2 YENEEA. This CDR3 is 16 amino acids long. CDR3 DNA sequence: TGTGCCAGCAGCCCCCTGGGACAGGGGGGGGATGTTACGCAGTATTTT. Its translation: CASSPLGQGGDVTQYF.

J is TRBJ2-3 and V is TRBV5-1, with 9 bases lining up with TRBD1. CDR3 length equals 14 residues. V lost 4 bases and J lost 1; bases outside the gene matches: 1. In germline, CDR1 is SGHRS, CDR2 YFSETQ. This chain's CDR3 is CASSRTGGTDTQYF. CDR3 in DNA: TGCGCCAGCAGCCGGACAGGGGGCACAGATACGCAGTATTTT.

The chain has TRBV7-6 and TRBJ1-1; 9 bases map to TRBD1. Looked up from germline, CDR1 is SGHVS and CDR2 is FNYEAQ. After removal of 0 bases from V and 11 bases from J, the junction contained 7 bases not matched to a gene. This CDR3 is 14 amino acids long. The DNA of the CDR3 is TGTGCCAGCAGCTTAGCCACAGGGGGCTCAAGGGCTTTCTTT. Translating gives CASSLATGGSRAFF.